The TCR beta chain under discussion was sequenced for a study of cytomegalovirus exposure and HLA in healthy donors. Regarding the study as a whole: In a later analysis, HLA-associated TCR beta chains were more clonally expanded than equally common others. In a later analysis, a missense DCLRE1C variant was linked to TCR beta V- and J-gene trimming. The study carried out a later analysis of TCR beta sequences. It associated some 17,000 of them with specific HLA alleles at a false discovery rate of 0.05.

A multiplex PCR was run with 60 Vbeta primers and 13 Jbeta primers. Clones were sequenced by immunoSEQ multiplex PCR, and TCRdb holds only the in-frame ones, with some missing. The repertoire holds approximately 150,000 clones, around 75% seen once, with 3.1% in the top ten. Remarks on this clone: Its antigen is still unknown. The junction differs from germline at one of its ends, possibly a read error.

The CDR3 contains 12 residues. Germline CDR1 reads SGHVS; CDR2 reads FQNEAQ. The receptor's source is a male donor in good health and CMV-seronegative. The chain joins TRBV7-8 to TRBJ2-7; 7 bases align to TRBD2. The sample taken for sequencing was PBMCs. Here the CDR3 reads CANSPLGGGQYF. DNA of the CDR3: TGTGCCAACAGCCCTCTGGGCGGGGGGCAGTACTTC.